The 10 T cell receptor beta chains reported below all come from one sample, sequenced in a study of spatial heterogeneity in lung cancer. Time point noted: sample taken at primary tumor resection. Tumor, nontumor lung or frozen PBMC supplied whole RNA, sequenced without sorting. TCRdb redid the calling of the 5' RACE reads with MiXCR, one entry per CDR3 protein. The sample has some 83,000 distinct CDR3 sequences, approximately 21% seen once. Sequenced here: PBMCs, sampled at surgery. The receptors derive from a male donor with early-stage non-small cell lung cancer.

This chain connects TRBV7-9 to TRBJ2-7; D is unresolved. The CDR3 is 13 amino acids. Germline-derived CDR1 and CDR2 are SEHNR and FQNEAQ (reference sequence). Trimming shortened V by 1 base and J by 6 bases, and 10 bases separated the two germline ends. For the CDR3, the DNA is TGTGCCAGCAGCTTAGATTCGGGTAGCGAGCAGTACTTC. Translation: CASSLDSGSEQYF.

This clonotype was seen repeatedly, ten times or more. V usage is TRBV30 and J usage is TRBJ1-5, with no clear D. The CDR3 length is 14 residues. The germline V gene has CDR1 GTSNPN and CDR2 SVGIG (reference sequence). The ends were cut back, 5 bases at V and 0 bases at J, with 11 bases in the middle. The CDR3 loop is CAWGDGNSNQPQHF. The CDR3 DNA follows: TGTGCCTGGGGAGACGGAAATAGCAATCAGCCCCAGCATTTT. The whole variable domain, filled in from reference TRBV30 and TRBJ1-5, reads SQTIHQWPATLVQPVGSPLSLECTVEGTSNPNLYWYRQAAGRGLQLLFYSVGIGQISSEVPQNLSASRPQDRQFILSSKKLLLSDSGFYLCAWGDGNSNQPQHFGDGTRLSIL.

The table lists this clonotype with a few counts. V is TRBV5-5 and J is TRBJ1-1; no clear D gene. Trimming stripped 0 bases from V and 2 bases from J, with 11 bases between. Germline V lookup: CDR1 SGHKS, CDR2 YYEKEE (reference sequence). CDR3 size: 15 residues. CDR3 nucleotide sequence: TGTGCCAGCAGCTTGGGTGACCGAACCAACACTGAAGCTTTCTTT. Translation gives CASSLGDRTNTEAFF.

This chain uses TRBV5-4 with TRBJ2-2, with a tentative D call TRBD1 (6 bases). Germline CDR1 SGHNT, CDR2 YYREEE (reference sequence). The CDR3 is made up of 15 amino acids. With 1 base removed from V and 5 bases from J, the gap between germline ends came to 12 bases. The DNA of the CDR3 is TGTGCCAGCAGCTTGAAGTCTCAGGGGACCGGGGAGCTGTTTTTT. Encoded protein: CASSLKSQGTGELFF. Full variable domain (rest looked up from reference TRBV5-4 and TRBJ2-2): ETGVTQSPTHLIKTRGQQVTLRCSSQSGHNTVSWYQQALGQGPQFIFQYYREEENGRGNFPPRFSGLQFPNYSSELNVNALELDDSALYLCASSLKSQGTGELFFGEGSRLTVL.

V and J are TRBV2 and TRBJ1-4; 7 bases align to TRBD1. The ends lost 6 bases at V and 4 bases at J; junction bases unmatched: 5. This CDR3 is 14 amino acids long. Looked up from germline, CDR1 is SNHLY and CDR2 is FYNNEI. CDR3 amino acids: CASSLGQHNEKLFF. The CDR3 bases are TGTGCCAGCAGCCTGGGACAGCATAATGAAAAACTGTTTTTT.

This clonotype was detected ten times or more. CDR3 residues: CASSFGQGSQPQHF. The CDR3 DNA follows: TGTGCCAGCAGTTTCGGGCAGGGTAGTCAGCCCCAGCATTTT. The J gene is TRBJ1-5, the V gene TRBV28; D is perhaps TRBD1 (5 bases). The CDR3 extends over 14 amino acids. CDR1 and CDR2 (germline): MDHEN, SYDVKM. Between the trimmed V and J ends, which lost 3 bases and 6 bases, there was a span of 12 bases.

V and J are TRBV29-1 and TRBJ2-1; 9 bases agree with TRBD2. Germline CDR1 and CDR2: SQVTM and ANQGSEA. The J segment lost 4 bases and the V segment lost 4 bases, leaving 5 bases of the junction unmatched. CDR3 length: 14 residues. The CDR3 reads CSVAGGGAYNEQFF. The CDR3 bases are TGCAGCGTTGCCGGCGGGGGGGCATACAATGAGCAGTTCTTC.

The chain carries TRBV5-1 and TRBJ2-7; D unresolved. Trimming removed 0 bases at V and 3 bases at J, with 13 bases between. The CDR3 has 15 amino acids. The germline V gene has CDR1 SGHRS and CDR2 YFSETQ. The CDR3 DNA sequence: TGCGCCAGCAGCTTGGCGGTTACAGACCTCTACGAGCAGTACTTC. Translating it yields CASSLAVTDLYEQYF.

The CDR3 nucleotides are TGTGCCAGCAGCTTAAACCCGAACACTGAAGCTTTCTTT. It is translated as CASSLNPNTEAFF. V is TRBV11-2 and J is TRBJ1-1, with D unclear. CDR3 length: 13 residues. Trimming took off 2 bases at V and 1 base at J, with 5 bases between the two ends. Germline lookup yields CDR1 SGHAT and CDR2 FQNNGV.

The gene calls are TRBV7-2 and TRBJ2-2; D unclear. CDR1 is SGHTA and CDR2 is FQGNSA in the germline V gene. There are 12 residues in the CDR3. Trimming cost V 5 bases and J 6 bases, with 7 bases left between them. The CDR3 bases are TGTGCCAGCAGCAGTCCGCCCGGGGAGCTGTTTTTT. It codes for CASSSPPGELFF.